What follows are 19 T cell receptor beta chains derived from one specimen sequenced in a study of cytomegalovirus exposure and HLA in healthy donors. PCR involved 60 Vbeta and 13 Jbeta primers. Repertoires were generated with immunoSEQ multiplex PCR, while TCRdb's copy carries only in-frame clones and drops some. The data hold around 91,000 clones, with around 78% observed a single time. Sequenced: PBMCs. The receptors stem from a male donor in good health and CMV-seropositive.

This chain joins TRBV7-6 and TRBJ2-5; 10 bases line up with TRBD2. The germline gives CDR1 SGHVS, CDR2 FNYEAQ. Trimming at V came to 5 bases and at J to 7 bases, leaving 4 bases not matched to a gene. CDR3 length: 13 residues. CDR3 DNA sequence: TGTGCCAGCAGCGGGCGACTAGCGGGGACCCAGTACTTC. Its translation: CASSGRLAGTQYF.

This clone occurred a few times. The chain links TRBV28 to TRBJ1-6; 8 nucleotides line up with TRBD1. The trim removed 4 bases at V and 8 bases at J, leaving 7 bases unmatched. CDR1 and CDR2 (germline): MDHEN, SYDVKM. This CDR3 comprises 15 residues. Here the CDR3 reads CASSWTGLSDSPLHF. As DNA, the CDR3 is TGTGCCAGCAGTTGGACAGGGTTGTCGGATTCACCCCTCCACTTT.

V usage is TRBV5-4 and J usage is TRBJ1-4; 7 bases map to TRBD1. The CDR3 extends over 14 amino acids. Germline lookup yields CDR1 SGHNT and CDR2 YYREEE (reference sequence). After removal of 5 bases from V and 5 bases from J, the junction contained 6 bases not matched to a gene. The DNA of the CDR3 is TGTGCCAGCAGTATTGGGACAGCAAATGAAAAACTGTTTTTT. Translating it yields CASSIGTANEKLFF.

The CDR3 DNA reads as TGTGCCAGCAAGACAGGGTCCTATGGCTACACCTTC. This sequence encodes CASKTGSYGYTF. The chain employs TRBV27 and TRBJ1-2; 7 positions agree with TRBD1. Germline V CDR1 and CDR2: MNHEY, SMNVEV (reference sequence). The J segment lost 4 bases and the V segment lost 7 bases, leaving 3 bases of the junction unmatched. The CDR3 sequence is 12 residues long.

The gene calls are TRBV6-5 and TRBJ2-5; TRBD1 aligns across 8 bases. V gave up 6 bases and J gave up 2 bases; unmatched junction bases: 5. This CDR3 contains 14 residues. Germline V gene sequence: CDR1 MNHEY, CDR2 SVGAGI. CDR3 nucleotides: TGTGCCAGCAGGCGGACAGGGAGTCAAGAGACCCAGTACTTC. It yields the protein CASRRTGSQETQYF.

The chain is built from TRBV7-6 and TRBJ2-5, with TRBD2 matching 7 bases. The CDR3 runs 14 residues. Germline V CDR1 and CDR2: SGHVS, FNYEAQ. V trimming: 6 bases; J trimming: 5 bases; junction bases outside the gene matches: 9. The CDR3 reads CASRAGVAPETQYF. DNA of the CDR3: TGTGCCAGCAGGGCGGGGGTGGCTCCGGAGACCCAGTACTTC.

This clone was observed a single time. The V and J genes are TRBV7-7 and TRBJ1-4; D not resolved. In germline, CDR1 is SSHAT, CDR2 FNYEAQ (reference sequence). The CDR3 totals 13 residues. V lost 3 bases and J 4 bases, leaving 6 bases between the germline ends. This CDR3 reads CASSFRDNEKLFF. Written as DNA, the CDR3 is TGTGCCAGCAGCTTTCGGGATAATGAAAAACTGTTTTTT.

The rearrangement links TRBV7-3 to TRBJ2-3, with D possibly matching TRBD2 (5 bases). The CDR3 spans 13 residues. Germline lookup yields CDR1 SGHTA and CDR2 FQGTGA. V was shortened by 4 bases and J by 4 bases, with 9 bases between the two germline ends. Here the CDR3 DNA reads TGTGCCAGCAGCTCGGAGGTGTCAGATACGCAGTATTTT. Amino acid sequence: CASSSEVSDTQYF.

V and J are TRBV29-1 and TRBJ2-5; D is possibly TRBD2 (5 bases). The V gene lost 8 bases and the J gene lost 6 bases, with 19 bases spanning the gap. Germline V CDR1 and CDR2: SQVTM, ANQGSEA. The CDR3 covers 13 residues. The CDR3 sequence: CSFAAGSEKTQYF. CDR3 bases: TGCAGCTTCGCCGCGGGCTCTGAAAAGACCCAGTACTTC.

The chain employs TRBV21-1 and TRBJ1-2. TRBV21-1 is termed a pseudogene. The CDR3 totals 16 residues. The CDR3 nucleotides read TGTGCCAGCAGCAAAGCCGGGGACTTCTCTCCCTATGGCTACACCTTC. It translates to CASSKAGDFSPYGYTF.

The chain joins TRBV5-1 to TRBJ2-5; D may be TRBD1 (6 bases). With the DNA end fitting TRBJ2-7 better, the J assignment may be wrong. The CDR3 covers 15 residues. The germline gives CDR1 SGHRS, CDR2 YFSETQ. The CDR3 reads CASSQGAGDSYEQYF. CDR3 bases: TGCGCCAGCAGCCAAGGGGCAGGGGATTCCTACGAGCAGTACTTC.

Remarks on this clone: Other DNA sequences in the sample encode the same CDR3. This sequence joins TRBV19 and TRBJ2-7, with D unresolved. Trimming removed 5 bases at V and 3 bases at J, with 5 bases between. In germline, CDR1 is LNHDA, CDR2 SQIVND (reference sequence). The CDR3 consists of 11 residues. The DNA of the CDR3 is TGTGCCAGTAGTTTCGGCTACGAGCAGTACTTC. Translation gives CASSFGYEQYF.

This clone was recorded once. The V call is TRBV10-3, the J call TRBJ2-7; 7 positions agree with TRBD2. Germline V gene sequence: CDR1 ENHRY, CDR2 SYGVKD. V was pared by 0 bases and J by 7 bases, with 6 bases of the junction left unmatched. This CDR3 is built from 14 residues. In DNA form, the CDR3 reads TGTGCCATCAGTGAGTCGAGGACTAGACTTGAGCAGTACTTC. Protein: CAISESRTRLEQYF.

This clone came up a few times. The V call is TRBV27, the J call TRBJ1-5; no clear D gene. This CDR3 contains 13 residues. Trimming removed 6 bases at V and 0 bases at J, with 6 bases between. Germline lookup yields CDR1 MNHEY and CDR2 SMNVEV (reference sequence). The CDR3 region is CASRRNSNQPQHF. Here the CDR3 DNA reads TGTGCCAGCAGGAGAAATAGCAATCAGCCCCAGCATTTT.

There are a few counts of this clone. This chain connects TRBV7-9 to TRBJ1-1; a weak D match, TRBD1 (5 bases). The CDR3 has 12 amino acids. V lost 3 bases to trimming and J lost 7 bases, with 9 bases between them. Germline V gives CDR1 SEHNR, CDR2 FQNEAQ (reference sequence). The CDR3 coding sequence is TGTGCCAGCAGCTTGGGGGACTATGAAGCTTTCTTT. Its translation is CASSLGDYEAFF.

This chain connects TRBV19 to TRBJ2-7; 11 nucleotides align to TRBD1. CDR3 length: 14 amino acids. The V segment lost 4 bases and the J segment 2 bases; nucleotides outside the gene matches: 1. Germline CDR1 LNHDA, CDR2 SQIVND (reference sequence). CDR3 sequence: CASSTGQGAYEQYF. CDR3 DNA sequence: TGTGCCAGTAGTACGGGACAGGGGGCCTACGAGCAGTACTTC. Looking up the rest from reference TRBV19 and TRBJ2-7 gives the full variable domain: DGGITQSPKYLFRKEGQNVTLSCEQNLNHDAMYWYRQDPGQGLRLIYYSQIVNDFQKGDIAEGYSVSREKKESFPLTVTSAQKNPTAFYLCASSTGQGAYEQYFGPGTRLTVT.

The chain employs TRBV18 and TRBJ1-3; 7 positions agree with TRBD1. CDR3 size: 15 residues. After removal of 1 base from V and 4 bases from J, the junction contained 4 bases not matched to a gene. CDR1 and CDR2 (germline): KGHSH, LQKENI. This chain's CDR3 is CASSPQGAGGNTIYF. The DNA of the CDR3 is TGTGCCAGCTCACCACAGGGGGCCGGAGGAAACACCATATATTTT. Full variable domain (outside the CDR3, taken from reference TRBV18 and TRBJ1-3): NAGVMQNPRHLVRRRGQEARLRCSPMKGHSHVYWYRQLPEEGLKFMVYLQKENIIDESGMPKERFSAEFPKEGPSILRIQQVVRGDSAAYFCASSPQGAGGNTIYFGEGSWLTVV.

The rearrangement links TRBV4-2 to TRBJ1-2; unclear D gene. This CDR3 comprises 14 residues. Trimming left V 4 bases short and J 3 bases short, with 12 bases between. Per the germline V gene, CDR1 is LGHNA and CDR2 is YNFKEQ. In nucleotides, the CDR3 is TGTGCCAGCAGCCTCGACAACTCAGACTATGGCTACACCTTC. It encodes CASSLDNSDYGYTF.

This clone occurred a few times. This chain links TRBV27 with TRBJ1-2; TRBD1 matches 11 bases. In germline, CDR1 is MNHEY, CDR2 SMNVEV (reference sequence). J lost 6 bases, V lost 6 bases, and 6 bases had no gene match. The CDR3 has 14 residues. CDR3 sequence reads: CASSRDRGTNGYTF. The CDR3 DNA reads TGTGCCAGCAGCCGGGACAGGGGGACTAATGGCTACACCTTC.